This T cell receptor beta chain stems from a study of radiation and T cells in renal cell carcinoma. Sample treatment: treatment-naive control, cytoreductive nephrectomy. J was trimmed by 6 bases and V by 4 bases; bases with no gene match: 7. The germline gives CDR1 GTSNPN, CDR2 SVGIG (reference sequence). There are 14 residues in the CDR3. The repertoire was sequenced with immunoSEQ multiplex PCR; TCRdb's copy has only in-frame clones and lacks some. The sample consists of some 20,000 clones, around three fifths of them appearing once. This chain uses TRBV30 with TRBJ1-5, with 9 bases that match TRBD1. The sequenced sample was tumor tissue, obtained from a patient whose treatment was nephrectomy without radiotherapy. The TCR comes from a man in his fifties or sixties with renal cell carcinoma. CDR3 sequence (DNA): TGTGCCTGGACCGTTGGACAGGGGACTCAGCCCCAGCATTTT. Its protein product is CAWTVGQGTQPQHF. The full variable domain, in which reference TRBV30 and TRBJ1-5 provide the parts outside the CDR3, is SQTIHQWPATLVQPVGSPLSLECTVEGTSNPNLYWYRQAAGRGLQLLFYSVGIGQISSEVPQNLSASRPQDRQFILSSKKLLLSDSGFYLCAWTVGQGTQPQHFGDGTRLSIL.